This T cell receptor (beta chain) came from a study of patients and donors after allogeneic stem cell transplantation. Using its own MiXCR run on the RT-PCR reads, TCRdb lists one record per CDR3 protein. This table holds 800,000 to 1,000,000 distinct CDR3 sequences, roughly 17% found once. Germline CDR1 MNHNS, CDR2 SASEGT. The CDR3 has 15 amino acids. V was cut by 7 bases and J by 0 bases, with 13 bases left in between. This sequence originates from a human donor who was either an allogeneic HSCT recipient or a stem cell or donor lymphocyte infusion donor (not recorded which). It is not recorded whose cells these are; they may come from a transplant donor. The chain couples TRBV6-1 to TRBJ2-1; D possibly corresponds to TRBD1 (5 bases). Sequences were obtained from blood, either unsorted or a sorted T cell fraction (not recorded which). CDR3 region: CASTSQGSSYNEQFF. DNA for the CDR3: TGTGCCAGCACTTCCCAGGGCAGCTCCTACAATGAGCAGTTCTTC.